This is a list of T cell receptor beta chains from one sample in a study of T-cell reconstitution after alpha-beta-depleted transplantation in children. TCRdb passed the PCR reads through MiXCR, listing each CDR3 protein once. The sample records over 550,000 distinct CDR3 sequences, roughly a tenth being singletons. The specimen comprised PBMCs from the stem cell graft donor, sampled from the stem cell graft. These receptors were taken from a human donor who donated a stem cell graft to a child with acute myeloid leukemia. Each CDR3 is given with its conserved first and last residue. The D gene is left open where the match is weak. Expanded clones get a size class; other rows say once, few or many, or leave the size out.

j_call clone_size d_call v_call cdr3_nt cdr3_aa
TRBJ2-3 many NA TRBV20-1 TGCAGTGCTAGAGCGGCAGGGACAGATACGCAGTATTTT CSARAAGTDTQYF
TRBJ2-3 NA NA TRBV20-1 TGCAGTGCTAGGGTTCGGAGGGGGACAGATACGCAGTATTTT CSARVRRGTDTQYF
TRBJ2-2 many TRBD2 TRBV12-5 TGTGCTAGTGGTCCAGGGACTAGCCCCGGGGAGCTGTTTTTT CASGPGTSPGELFF
TRBJ2-3 NA NA TRBV10-3 TGTGCCATCAGAGGACAGCGTCTCACAGATACGCAGTATTTT CAIRGQRLTDTQYF
TRBJ2-2 many TRBD2 TRBV9 TGTGCCAGCAGCGTAGCTAGCGGGAGAGTCACCGGGGAGCTGTTTTTT CASSVASGRVTGELFF
TRBJ2-1 few NA TRBV2 TGTGCCAGCACGATTGACAGAGCCAATGAGCAGTTCTTC CASTIDRANEQFF
TRBJ2-4 NA TRBD2 TRBV20-1 TGCAGTGCTAGAGCGCCAGCGGGAGACACGTGGACCAAAAACATTCAGTACTTC CSARAPAGDTWTKNIQYF
TRBJ1-1 NA NA TRBV20-1 TGCAGTGCTAGCCCCATCCCGAACACTGAAGCTTTCTTT CSASPIPNTEAFF
TRBJ2-2 few NA TRBV5-1 TGCGCCAGCAGCTTGGGTCCAGGACTTAACACCGGGGAGCTGTTTTTT CASSLGPGLNTGELFF
TRBJ2-5 few NA TRBV7-2 TGTGCCAGCAGCTTAGGCGGAACTGTCCAAGAGACCCAGTACTTC CASSLGGTVQETQYF
TRBJ2-1 once NA TRBV25-1 TGTGCCCGCAGTGAGGGGGCCAGCGGGGGTGGATCCTACAATGAGCAGTTCTTC CARSEGASGGGSYNEQFF
TRBJ2-5 few NA TRBV9 TGTGCCAGCAGCGCAGGACCGGACCAAGAGACCCAGTACTTC CASSAGPDQETQYF
TRBJ1-4 many NA TRBV6-5 TGTGCCAGCAGTTACTCGACCAGAGCTAATGAAAAACTGTTTTTT CASSYSTRANEKLFF
TRBJ2-2 many NA TRBV5-1 TGCGCCAGCAGCTGGACAGTAAACACCGGGGAGCTGTTTTTT CASSWTVNTGELFF
TRBJ2-1 many TRBD1 TRBV20-1 TGCAGTGTTTTCGGCGGCCCGTACAGGGGAATTAATGAGCAGTTCTTC CSVFGGPYRGINEQFF
TRBJ1-1 NA NA TRBV5-5 TGTGCCAGCAGCTTGGCGGGGATTCCGGGAGAAGCTTTCTTT CASSLAGIPGEAFF
TRBJ2-1 NA TRBD2 TRBV20-1 TGCAGTGCTATCAAAGGGACTAGCGGGATCAATGAGCAGTTCTTC CSAIKGTSGINEQFF
TRBJ2-3 NA TRBD1 TRBV10-3 TGTGCCATAACACAGGGGGCCGTCACAGATACGCAGTATTTT CAITQGAVTDTQYF
TRBJ2-1 few TRBD1 TRBV12-3/TRBV12-4 TGTGCCAGCAGCTCGGACAGGGGACAGCAGTTCTTC CASSSDRGQQFF
TRBJ2-7 NA NA TRBV12-3/TRBV12-4 TGTGCCAGCAGTCCGCGGGCCCACGAGCAGTACTTC CASSPRAHEQYF
TRBJ1-1 many TRBD1 TRBV20-1 TGCAGTGCTAAAGGAGGGGAGGGGGCCGGAAACACTGAAGCTTTCTTT CSAKGGEGAGNTEAFF
TRBJ2-3 NA TRBD2 TRBV2 TGTGCCAGCAGCCAGCGGCTAGCGGGAGCAAGTATAACAGATACGCAGTATTTT CASSQRLAGASITDTQYF
TRBJ1-5 NA NA TRBV21-1 TGTGCCACCAAAAGGTGGATCAGGGGAGCTCTAAGGGTCCCATCTTTGGGGCCCCAGCATTTT CATKRWIRGALRVPSLGPQHF
TRBJ2-2 many NA TRBV20-1 TGCAGTGCTAGAGCCGGACTCCTGACCGGGGAGCTGTTTTTT CSARAGLLTGELFF
TRBJ1-5 few TRBD1 TRBV30 TGTGCCTGGAGTGCCGGGACAGGGATCGGGCCCCAGCATTTT CAWSAGTGIGPQHF
TRBJ2-1 NA TRBD2 TRBV29-1 TGCAGCCTTACCCCACTAGCGGGAGAGATGAGTTTTAAGAATGAGCAGTTCTTC CSLTPLAGEMSFKNEQFF
TRBJ2-7 few TRBD1 TRBV6-2/TRBV6-3 TGTGCCAGCAGTAAGCACAGGGGGCTGGACTACGAGCAGTACTTC CASSKHRGLDYEQYF
TRBJ2-7 few NA TRBV11-2 TGTGCCAGCAGCTCAGATCCTGGACAGACTACGATCTCCTACGAGCAGTACTTC CASSSDPGQTTISYEQYF
TRBJ1-3 few NA TRBV28 TGTGCCAGCAGTGCCCCGACAGGATCGAGGGGAAACACCATATATTTT CASSAPTGSRGNTIYF
TRBJ2-7 many NA TRBV12-3/TRBV12-4 TGTGCCAGCAGTTTGCGGAGCTACGAGCAGTACTTC CASSLRSYEQYF
TRBJ2-1 many NA TRBV11-2 TGTGCCAGCAGCTTAGGAAACTACAATGAGCAGTTCTTC CASSLGNYNEQFF
TRBJ2-1 NA NA TRBV6-6 TGTGCCAGCAGTTACCCCGCAGTGTATGAGCAGTTCTTC CASSYPAVYEQFF
TRBJ1-5 NA NA TRBV15 TGTGCCACCAGCAGAGATCGAAACCCTCAGCCCCAGCATTTT CATSRDRNPQPQHF
TRBJ2-1 few TRBD2 TRBV4-3 TGCGCCAGCAGCCAACGCCCCGTTTCCGGAACGATGGGGCTAGCGGGAGAATACAATGAGCAGTTCTTC CASSQRPVSGTMGLAGEYNEQFF
TRBJ2-1 few TRBD1 TRBV5-1 TGCGCCAGCAGCTTAAAGGGACAGGGAGCCTACAATGAGCAGTTCTTC CASSLKGQGAYNEQFF
TRBJ2-7 NA TRBD1 TRBV20-1 TGCGGTGCTAGAGAAGTTGGAGGACAGGGCGTCTACGAGCAGTACTTC CGAREVGGQGVYEQYF
TRBJ2-1 many TRBD2 TRBV6-4 TGTGCCAGCAGCATCACTAGCGGGAGTCGGTATGAGCAGTTCTTC CASSITSGSRYEQFF
TRBJ2-7 NA TRBD1 TRBV4-3 TGCGCCAGCAGCCAAGATAGGGGACAGGGGCACTACGAGCAGTACTTC CASSQDRGQGHYEQYF
TRBJ2-1 few TRBD1 TRBV28 TGTGCCAGCAGGCTGGGGGGACAGGGGGCAAATGAGCAGTTCTTC CASRLGGQGANEQFF
TRBJ2-1 NA NA TRBV6-2/TRBV6-3 TGTGCCAGCAGTTACTCTGTGGCCCCTCCCTACAATGAGCAGTTCTTC CASSYSVAPPYNEQFF
TRBJ2-1 NA TRBD2 TRBV28 TGTGCCAGCAGTTTATTGCCTAGCGGGGTCAATGAGCAGTTCTTC CASSLLPSGVNEQFF
TRBJ2-5 NA TRBD1 TRBV7-3 TGTGCCAGCAGCTTTTCCGGGACAGGGGTTTCGGAGACCCAGTACTTC CASSFSGTGVSETQYF
TRBJ2-2 NA NA TRBV29-1 TGCAGCGTCCTCAGGGGCTCCGGGGAGCTGTTTTTT CSVLRGSGELFF
TRBJ2-1 few NA TRBV20-1 TGCAGTGCTAGGAAATTAGCGGAGAGGTACAATGAGCAGTTCTTC CSARKLAERYNEQFF